The present TCR beta chain was sequenced within a study of T cell repertoires in cytomegalovirus infection. Study overall: CMV epitopes used comprised recently identified HLA-C-restricted ones and well-studied HLA-B-restricted ones. Public signatures in TCR beta pointed to CMV infection and matching HLA type. Study observations and caveats: The ex vivo response was dominated by HLA-C-restricted CMV-specific TCR beta clonotypes. The cumulative frequency of public TCR beta families distinguished individuals who carried CMV together with the relevant HLA.

Germline V lookup: CDR1 LNHDA, CDR2 SQIVND (reference sequence). The CDR3 runs 14 residues. V lost 5 bases, J lost 0 bases, and 8 bases lay in between. MiXCR, run by TCRdb on the reads, gives a single entry per CDR3 protein. This sample has some 800,000 distinct CDR3 sequences; almost 30% occur once, and the top ten carry around 13%. This clonotype was seen only a few times. Its antigen is unknown. This clonotype originated in a human donor in good health (CMV status not recorded). Some clones in this sample may be carry-over from other donors' samples. The genes are TRBV19 and TRBJ2-1; no clear D. Sequenced here: cultured CD8+ T cells from PBMCs, sampled from culture after CMV antigen stimulation. The CDR3 loop reads CASSVLSSYNEQFF. The CDR3 region has the DNA TGTGCCAGTAGTGTCTTGAGCTCCTACAATGAGCAGTTCTTC.